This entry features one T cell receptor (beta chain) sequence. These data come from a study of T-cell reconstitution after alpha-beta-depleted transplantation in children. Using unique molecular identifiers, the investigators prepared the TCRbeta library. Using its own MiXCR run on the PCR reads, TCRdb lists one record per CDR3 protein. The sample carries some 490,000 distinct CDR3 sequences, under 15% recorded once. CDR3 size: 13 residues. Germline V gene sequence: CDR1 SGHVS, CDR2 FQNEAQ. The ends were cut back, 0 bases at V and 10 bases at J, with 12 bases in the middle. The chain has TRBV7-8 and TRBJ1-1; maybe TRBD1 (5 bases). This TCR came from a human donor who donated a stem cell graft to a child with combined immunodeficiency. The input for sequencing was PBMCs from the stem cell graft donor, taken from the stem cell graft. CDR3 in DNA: TGTGCCAGCAGCTTAGCTCAGGGACGGGCAGCTTTCTTT. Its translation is CASSLAQGRAAFF.